The clone carrying this T cell receptor beta chain appeared a single time. Treatment: oral pan-JAK inhibitor, 5-10 mg twice daily. This record comes from a study of CD8+ T cells in alopecia areata. Extracted RNA was reverse transcribed, and the resulting cDNA served as sequencing template. Measured with immunoSEQ multiplex PCR; TCRdb has only the in-frame clones, and not every one. This sample carries 270,000 or so clones, nearly 60% of them seen once, and the ten largest clones take under 2%. The sequence was collected from a human donor with alopecia areata. The starting material was CD4+ T cells sorted from blood, obtained at week 24, from a patient treated with tofacitinib.

The CDR3 loop is CSVEDGAVSAFF. CDR3 nucleotide sequence: TGCAGCGTTGAAGATGGGGCGGTGTCGGCTTTCTTT. The chain has TRBV29-1 and TRBJ1-1, with D possibly matching TRBD1 (5 bases). V was trimmed by 0 bases and J by 11 bases, leaving 13 bases between them. This CDR3 region has 12 residues. Germline V CDR1 and CDR2: SQVTM, ANQGSEA.